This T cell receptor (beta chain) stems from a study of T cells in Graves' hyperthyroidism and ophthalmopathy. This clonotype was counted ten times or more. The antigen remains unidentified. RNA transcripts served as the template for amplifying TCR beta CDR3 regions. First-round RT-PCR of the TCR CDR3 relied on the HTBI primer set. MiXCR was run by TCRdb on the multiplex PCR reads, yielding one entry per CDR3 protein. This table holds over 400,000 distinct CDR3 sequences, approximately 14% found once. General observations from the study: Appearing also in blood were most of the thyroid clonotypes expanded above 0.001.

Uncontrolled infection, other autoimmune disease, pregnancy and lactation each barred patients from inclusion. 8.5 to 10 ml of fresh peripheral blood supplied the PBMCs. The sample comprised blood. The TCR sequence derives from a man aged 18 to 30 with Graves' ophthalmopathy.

The CDR3 DNA sequence: TGTGCCAGTGCTTCAGGGGGCGGTCAGCCCCAGCATTTT. As protein: CASASGGGQPQHF. The rearrangement links TRBV19 to TRBJ1-5, with TRBD1 matching over 8 bases. This CDR3 comprises 13 residues. CDR1 and CDR2 (germline): LNHDA, SQIVND (reference sequence). The V and J ends lost 8 bases and 6 bases, in that order; junction bases with no gene match: 6.